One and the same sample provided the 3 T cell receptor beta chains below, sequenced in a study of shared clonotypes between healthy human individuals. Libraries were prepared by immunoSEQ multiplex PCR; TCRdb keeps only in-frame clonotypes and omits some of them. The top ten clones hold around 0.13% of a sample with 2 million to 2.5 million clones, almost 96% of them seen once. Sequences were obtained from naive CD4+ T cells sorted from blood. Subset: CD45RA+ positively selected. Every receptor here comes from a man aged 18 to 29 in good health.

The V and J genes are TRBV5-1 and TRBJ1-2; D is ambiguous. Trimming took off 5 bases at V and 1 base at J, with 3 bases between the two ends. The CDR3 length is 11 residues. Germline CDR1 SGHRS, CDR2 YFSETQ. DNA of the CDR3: TGCGCCAGCAGTGATAACTATGGCTACACCTTC. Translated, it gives CASSDNYGYTF.

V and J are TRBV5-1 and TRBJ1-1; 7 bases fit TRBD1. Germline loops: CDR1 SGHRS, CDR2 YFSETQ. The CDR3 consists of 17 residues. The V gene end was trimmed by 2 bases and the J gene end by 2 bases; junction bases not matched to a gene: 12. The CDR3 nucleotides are TGCGCCAGCAGCTTCTCGTTGGGAAGACAGGGTAACACTGAAGCTTTCTTT. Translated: CASSFSLGRQGNTEAFF.

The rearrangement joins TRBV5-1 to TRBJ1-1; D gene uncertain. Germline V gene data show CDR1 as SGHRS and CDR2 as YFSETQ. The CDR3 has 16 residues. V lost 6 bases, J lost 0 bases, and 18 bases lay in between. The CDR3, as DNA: TGCGCCAGCAAGAGAGGAGCGATCGGGGTGAACACTGAAGCTTTCTTT. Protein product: CASKRGAIGVNTEAFF.